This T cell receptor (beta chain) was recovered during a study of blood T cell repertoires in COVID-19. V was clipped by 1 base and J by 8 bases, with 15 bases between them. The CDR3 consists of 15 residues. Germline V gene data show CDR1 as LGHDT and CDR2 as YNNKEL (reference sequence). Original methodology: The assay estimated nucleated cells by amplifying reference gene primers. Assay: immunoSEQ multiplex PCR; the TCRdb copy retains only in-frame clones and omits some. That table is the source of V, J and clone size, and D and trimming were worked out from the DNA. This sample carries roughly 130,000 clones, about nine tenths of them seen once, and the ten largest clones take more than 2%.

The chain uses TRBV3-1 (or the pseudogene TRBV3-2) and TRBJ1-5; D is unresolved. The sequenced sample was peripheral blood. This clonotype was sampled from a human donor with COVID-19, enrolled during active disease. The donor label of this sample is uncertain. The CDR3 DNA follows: TGTGCCAGCAGCCAAGGCCGACCCTTGAGGGAGCCCCAGCATTTT. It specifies CASSQGRPLREPQHF.